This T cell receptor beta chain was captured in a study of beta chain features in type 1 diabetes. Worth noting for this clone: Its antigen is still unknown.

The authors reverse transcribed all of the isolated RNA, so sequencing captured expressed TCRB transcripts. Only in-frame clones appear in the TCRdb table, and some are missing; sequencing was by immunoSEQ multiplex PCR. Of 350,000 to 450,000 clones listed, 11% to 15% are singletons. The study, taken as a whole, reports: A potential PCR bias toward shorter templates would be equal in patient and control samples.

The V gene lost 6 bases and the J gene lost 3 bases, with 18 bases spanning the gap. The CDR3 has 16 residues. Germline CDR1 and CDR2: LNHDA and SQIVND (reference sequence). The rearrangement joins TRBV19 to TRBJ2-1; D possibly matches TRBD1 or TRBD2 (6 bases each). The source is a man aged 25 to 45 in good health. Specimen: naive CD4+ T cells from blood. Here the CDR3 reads CASSTRRGALYNEQFF. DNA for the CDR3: TGTGCCAGTAGCACTCGGAGGGGGGCCCTCTACAATGAGCAGTTCTTC.